Listed below are T cell receptor beta chains from one sample, sequenced in a study of identical twins. Each CDR3 protein is one row after TCRdb ran MiXCR on the 5' RACE reads. Of a few hundred thousand distinct CDR3 sequences in the sample, around a tenth are singletons; the top ten hold approximately 3.2%. The same data also went into a second study, on yellow fever vaccine responses in identical twins.

Source material: PBMCs. The receptor set was obtained from a woman aged 18-30 years in good health. Each CDR3 is given with its conserved first and last residue. The D gene is left open where the match is weak. Only part of the rows carry a size: once, few, many, or a class if the clone is expanded.

TRBJ1-2 | few | TRBV5-1 | - | CASSLADSTYGYTF | TGCGCCAGCAGCTTGGCGGACAGCACCTATGGCTACACCTTC
TRBJ2-7 | many | TRBV28 | - | CASGTGRAQAYEQYF | TGTGCCAGCGGAACAGGAAGGGCCCAGGCCTACGAGCAGTACTTC
TRBJ1-1 | many | TRBV12-3/TRBV12-4 | - | CASSLGENTEAFF | TGTGCCAGCAGCTTAGGAGAGAACACTGAAGCTTTCTTT
TRBJ2-3 | few | TRBV4-3 | - | CASSRRAGAGNTDTQYF | TGCGCCAGCAGCCGCAGGGCGGGGGCTGGAAATACAGATACGCAGTATTTT
TRBJ2-1 | many | TRBV10-3 | TRBD1 | CATGDRGANEQFF | TGTGCCACTGGGGACAGGGGGGCAAATGAGCAGTTCTTC
TRBJ2-5 | few | TRBV12-3/TRBV12-4 | TRBD2 | CASSPLAGGPGETQYF | TGTGCCAGCAGCCCCTTAGCGGGAGGGCCGGGTGAGACCCAGTACTTC
TRBJ2-7 | few | TRBV12-3/TRBV12-4 | TRBD1 | CASSLGDRDLEQYF | TGTGCCAGCAGTTTAGGGGACAGGGACCTCGAGCAGTACTTC
TRBJ1-5 | many | TRBV5-6 | TRBD1 | CASSLVGQGDNQPQHF | TGTGCCAGCAGCTTAGTCGGTCAGGGGGACAATCAGCCCCAGCATTTT
TRBJ2-6 | few | TRBV28 | TRBD1 | CASSSWSGGASGANVLTF | TGTGCCAGCAGTTCCTGGTCAGGGGGCGCGTCTGGGGCCAACGTCCTGACTTTC
TRBJ2-5 | few | TRBV18 | - | CASSPDPGATQYF | TGTGCCAGCTCACCGGACCCAGGTGCGACCCAGTACTTC
TRBJ2-1 | - | TRBV5-6 | - | CASSLGQVFEQFF | TGTGCCAGCAGCTTGGGGCAGGTATTTGAGCAGTTCTTC
TRBJ1-5 | many | TRBV6-2/TRBV6-3 | TRBD1 | CASSSLATGDNQPQHF | TGTGCCAGCAGTTCCCTTGCTACAGGGGACAATCAGCCCCAGCATTTT
TRBJ2-7 | few | TRBV29-1 | - | CSVGNTGGSTGEQYF | TGCAGCGTGGGGAACACTGGGGGCAGTACTGGCGAGCAGTACTTC
TRBJ2-7 | few | TRBV20-1 | - | CSAHPSWSYEQYF | TGCAGTGCCCACCCCTCTTGGTCCTACGAGCAGTACTTC
TRBJ1-5 | - | TRBV15 | TRBD1 | CATSGQGEYSNQPQHF | TGTGCCACCAGCGGACAGGGAGAATATAGCAATCAGCCCCAGCATTTT
TRBJ2-3 | - | TRBV11-2 | - | CASSFSGGVGTYTQYF | TGTGCCAGCAGCTTTTCAGGAGGTGTGGGCACATATACGCAGTATTTT
TRBJ2-7 | many | TRBV6-1 | TRBD1 | CASSDRTGGAYEQYF | TGTGCCAGCAGTGACCGGACAGGGGGCGCGTACGAGCAGTACTTC
TRBJ2-7 | few | TRBV20-1 | - | CSARFMGPAYEQYF | TGCAGTGCTAGGTTTATGGGGCCAGCCTACGAGCAGTACTTC
TRBJ2-7 | - | TRBV6-2/TRBV6-3 | - | CASRRTGYEQYF | TGTGCCAGCAGACGAACGGGGTACGAGCAGTACTTC
TRBJ1-2 | many | TRBV20-1 | - | CSAFSGTQGGYTF | TGCAGTGCGTTTTCCGGGACCCAGGGCGGCTACACCTTC
TRBJ2-5 | - | TRBV11-2 | TRBD2 | CASSRAGGRYQETQYF | TGTGCCAGCAGCCGTGCGGGGGGCCGGTACCAAGAGACCCAGTACTTC
TRBJ2-7 | - | TRBV20-1 | TRBD1 | CSAARPGQGWWEQYF | TGCAGTGCTGCCCGTCCGGGACAGGGATGGTGGGAGCAGTACTTC
TRBJ2-3 | - | TRBV2 | TRBD2 | CAFSFITSGIGPSDTQYF | TGTGCCTTCAGTTTCATCACTAGCGGGATAGGGCCATCAGATACGCAGTATTTT
TRBJ2-3 | many | TRBV6-5 | TRBD2 | CASSSTGTSRASTDTQYF | TGTGCCAGCAGTTCGACCGGGACTAGCCGTGCTAGCACAGATACGCAGTATTTT
TRBJ2-1 | - | TRBV7-2 | - | CASTQLGVYNEQFF | TGTGCCAGCACCCAATTAGGGGTATACAATGAGCAGTTCTTC
TRBJ2-1 | many | TRBV6-4 | - | CASSSGTNNEQFF | TGTGCCAGCAGTTCAGGGACCAACAATGAGCAGTTCTTC
TRBJ2-1 | - | TRBV5-1 | TRBD2 | CASSLAHGRPYNEQFF | TGCGCCAGCAGCTTGGCCCACGGGAGGCCCTACAATGAGCAGTTCTTC
TRBJ1-5 | few | TRBV20-1 | TRBD1 | CSARERTGVGQPQHF | TGCAGTGCTAGAGAGCGGACAGGAGTGGGCCAGCCCCAGCATTTT
TRBJ2-7 | few | TRBV20-1 | - | CSARDGGAPYEQYF | TGCAGTGCTAGAGATGGGGGGGCTCCCTACGAGCAGTACTTC
TRBJ2-7 | few | TRBV3-1 | TRBD1 | CASSQDVGALDREGYEQYF | TGTGCCAGCAGCCAAGATGTAGGTGCTTTGGACAGGGAAGGGTACGAGCAGTACTTC
TRBJ2-7 | - | TRBV12-3/TRBV12-4 | TRBD2 | CASSFSGLAASYEQYF | TGTGCCAGCAGTTTTTCCGGACTAGCGGCCTCCTACGAGCAGTACTTC
TRBJ2-7 | many | TRBV7-2 | TRBD2 | CASSSRTSGTNEQYF | TGTGCCAGCAGCTCCCGGACTAGCGGGACAAACGAGCAGTACTTC
TRBJ2-7 | few | TRBV15 | - | CATSSRGRVYEQYF | TGTGCCACCAGCAGCAGGGGTCGGGTCTACGAGCAGTACTTC
TRBJ2-2 | many | TRBV6-1 | - | CASTIGRRGTDTGELFF | TGTGCCAGCACAATAGGGAGGCGGGGCACGGACACCGGGGAGCTGTTTTTT
TRBJ2-5 | few | TRBV20-1 | TRBD2 | CSARKLARETQYF | TGCAGTGCTAGAAAACTAGCGCGAGAGACCCAGTACTTC
TRBJ2-7 | few | TRBV4-3 | - | CASSARRGSGSYEQYF | TGCGCCAGCAGCGCGCGTCGCGGTTCAGGGAGCTACGAGCAGTACTTC
TRBJ2-7 | few | TRBV29-1 | TRBD2 | CSVETGTSENF | TGCAGCGTTGAAACTGGGACTAGCGAGAACTTC
TRBJ2-5 | - | TRBV13 | - | CASSYGSTGSRQETQYF | TGTGCCAGCAGCTACGGCTCCACAGGGTCAAGGCAAGAGACCCAGTACTTC
TRBJ2-3 | - | TRBV5-1 | - | CASAVQGTDTQYF | TGCGCCAGCGCCGTCCAGGGGACAGATACGCAGTATTTT
TRBJ2-3 | many | TRBV12-3/TRBV12-4 | - | CASSLARRPDTQYF | TGTGCCAGCAGTTTAGCGCGGCGGCCAGATACGCAGTATTTT
TRBJ2-7 | few | TRBV18 | TRBD2 | CASSPSAGGPYEQYF | TGTGCCAGCTCACCTTCCGCGGGAGGGCCCTACGAGCAGTACTTC
TRBJ1-2 | - | TRBV11-2 | - | CASSLDVSAGQGYTF | TGTGCCAGCAGCTTAGATGTTTCGGCGGGTCAAGGCTACACCTTC
TRBJ2-7 | few | TRBV5-1 | TRBD2 | CASSSGTSHDEQYF | TGCGCCAGCAGCTCCGGGACTAGCCATGACGAGCAGTACTTC
TRBJ2-5 | few | TRBV7-9 | - | CASRSIIGGFQETQYF | TGTGCCAGCAGAAGCATTATTGGGGGGTTCCAAGAGACCCAGTACTTC
TRBJ2-1 | many | TRBV4-2 | - | CASSKESGTIYNEQFF | TGTGCCAGCAGCAAAGAATCCGGGACGATCTACAATGAGCAGTTCTTC
TRBJ2-1 | - | TRBV20-1 | TRBD2 | CSSPGLAAYNEQFF | TGCAGTTCCCCGGGACTAGCGGCCTACAATGAGCAGTTCTTC
TRBJ2-5 | - | TRBV7-2 | TRBD2 | CASSTSGGSLRETQYF | TGTGCCAGCAGCACTAGCGGGGGGTCCCTCCGGGAGACCCAGTACTTC
TRBJ2-5 | - | TRBV3-1 | TRBD2 | CASSQGAGAPQETQYF | TGTGCCAGCAGCCAAGGAGCGGGGGCACCCCAAGAGACCCAGTACTTC
TRBJ2-7 | many | TRBV6-5 | TRBD2 | CASSYGGLSSYEQYF | TGTGCCAGCAGTTACGGGGGACTATCCTCCTACGAGCAGTACTTC
TRBJ2-6 | - | TRBV28 | - | CASRTDTSSSGANVLTF | TGTGCCAGCAGGACGGATACATCCTCCTCTGGGGCCAACGTCCTGACTTTC
TRBJ2-2 | - | TRBV5-6 | TRBD1 | CASSLGIGTGIAGELFF | TGTGCCAGCAGCTTGGGTATCGGGACAGGGATTGCCGGGGAGCTGTTTTTT
TRBJ2-5 | many | TRBV13 | TRBD2 | CASSLTGLAGFGETQYF | TGTGCCAGCAGCTTAACGGGACTAGCGGGATTCGGGGAGACCCAGTACTTC
TRBJ2-1 | many | TRBV12-3/TRBV12-4 | - | CASSLGIAIDEQFF | TGTGCCAGCAGCCTTGGGATCGCCATCGATGAGCAGTTCTTC
TRBJ2-3 | few | TRBV14 | TRBD1 | CASSFGTEIPDTQYF | TGTGCCAGCAGCTTCGGGACAGAGATTCCAGATACGCAGTATTTT